The rows below give T cell receptor beta chains drawn from one sample of a study of beta chain features in type 1 diabetes. TCRdb keeps only in-frame clones here, not all; method: immunoSEQ multiplex PCR. This table has about 320,000 clones, 12% to 15% appearing once. The sequencing sample was made of central memory CD4+ T cells from blood. These receptors came from a man younger than 40 in good health. CDR3s include the opening cysteine and the closing phenylalanine or tryptophan. Fields, in order: CDR3 DNA, CDR3 protein, D gene, clone size, V gene, J gene. D genes are given only for firm matches. Clone size, where shown, is once, few, many, or a class for clones that have expanded.

cdr3_nt: TGTGCCACCAGCAGAGAAGGTAGCGGGGCCGCCCATACGCAGTATTTT
cdr3_aa: CATSREGSGAAHTQYF
d_call: TRBD2
clone_size: few
v_call: TRBV15
j_call: TRBJ2-3

cdr3_nt: TGTGCCAGCAGCGCCGGACAGGGGACTGAAGCTTTCTTT
cdr3_aa: CASSAGQGTEAFF
d_call: TRBD1
clone_size: .
v_call: TRBV7-3
j_call: TRBJ1-1

cdr3_nt: TGTGCCAGCTCACCACCGTGGGGGGTGAACACTGAAGCTTTCTTT
cdr3_aa: CASSPPWGVNTEAFF
d_call: .
clone_size: .
v_call: TRBV18
j_call: TRBJ1-1

cdr3_nt: TGTGCCAGCAGTTATTCGGAGGGACGAAACACCATATATTTT
cdr3_aa: CASSYSEGRNTIYF
d_call: .
clone_size: few
v_call: TRBV6-1
j_call: TRBJ1-3

cdr3_nt: TGTGCCAGCTCATCCCTAGGGACTGAAGCTTTCTTT
cdr3_aa: CASSSLGTEAFF
d_call: .
clone_size: .
v_call: TRBV18
j_call: TRBJ1-1

cdr3_nt: TGTGCCAGCAGTTACCAAGCGGGAGTAGCCAAAAACATTCAGTACTTC
cdr3_aa: CASSYQAGVAKNIQYF
d_call: TRBD2
clone_size: few
v_call: TRBV6-5
j_call: TRBJ2-4

cdr3_nt: TGCGCCAGCAGCCAAGGAATCTCCGGGACCGGCGATGAAAAACTGTTTTTT
cdr3_aa: CASSQGISGTGDEKLFF
d_call: .
clone_size: few
v_call: TRBV4-3
j_call: TRBJ1-4

cdr3_nt: TGTGCCAGCAGCAAAGGGGTCCTAGCGGGGGGACAAGAGACCCAGTACTTC
cdr3_aa: CASSKGVLAGGQETQYF
d_call: TRBD2
clone_size: few
v_call: TRBV7-7
j_call: TRBJ2-5

cdr3_nt: TGTGCCAGCAGCTTCAGTGCGGGCGGCGAGAACACCGGGGAGCTGTTTTTT
cdr3_aa: CASSFSAGGENTGELFF
d_call: .
clone_size: .
v_call: TRBV7-2
j_call: TRBJ2-2

cdr3_nt: TGTGCCACCGAAGGACCGACGATCTACGAGCAGTACTTC
cdr3_aa: CATEGPTIYEQYF
d_call: .
clone_size: .
v_call: TRBV7-9
j_call: TRBJ2-7

cdr3_nt: TGTGCCAGCAGCTTGGGACAGGTTACTTTCGCTGAAGCTTTCTTT
cdr3_aa: CASSLGQVTFAEAFF
d_call: TRBD1
clone_size: .
v_call: TRBV7-2
j_call: TRBJ1-1

cdr3_nt: TGTGCCAGCAGCCGCCGCTCAGGGGGCTTTGCGGCTTTCTTT
cdr3_aa: CASSRRSGGFAAFF
d_call: TRBD1
clone_size: many
v_call: TRBV16
j_call: TRBJ1-1

cdr3_nt: TGTGCCAGCAGCCTCGGACTAGCCCGCGATACTGAGCAGTTCTTC
cdr3_aa: CASSLGLARDTEQFF
d_call: TRBD2
clone_size: few
v_call: TRBV14
j_call: TRBJ2-1

cdr3_nt: TGTGGGGCGTCCCTTATAGCGGATAGCTCCTACAATGAGCAGTTCTTC
cdr3_aa: CGASLIADSSYNEQFF
d_call: .
clone_size: .
v_call: TRBV6-6
j_call: TRBJ2-1

cdr3_nt: TGTGCCAGCAGCCAAGATATTGGTCGGACATTTGAAGCTTTCTTT
cdr3_aa: CASSQDIGRTFEAFF
d_call: .
clone_size: .
v_call: TRBV4-2
j_call: TRBJ1-1

cdr3_nt: TGTGCCAGCAGCGGACAGGGTTCTTTCTCTGGGGCCAACGTCCTGACTTTC
cdr3_aa: CASSGQGSFSGANVLTF
d_call: TRBD1
clone_size: few
v_call: TRBV7-2
j_call: TRBJ2-6

cdr3_nt: TGCGCCAGCAGCTTGGCCGGGACTAGCGGGAGAATGGATACGCAGTATTTT
cdr3_aa: CASSLAGTSGRMDTQYF
d_call: TRBD2
clone_size: many
v_call: TRBV5-1
j_call: TRBJ2-3

cdr3_nt: TGTGCCCTCGGGGGGGTTGCTTCCAATCAGCCCCAGCATTTT
cdr3_aa: CALGGVASNQPQHF
d_call: .
clone_size: .
v_call: TRBV19
j_call: TRBJ1-5

cdr3_nt: TGCGCCAGCAGCCAAAACAGAGTAGCTAACTATGGCTACACCTTC
cdr3_aa: CASSQNRVANYGYTF
d_call: .
clone_size: .
v_call: TRBV5-1
j_call: TRBJ1-2

cdr3_nt: TGTGCCAGCAGCTGGGGACAGTATAATTCACCCCTCCACTTT
cdr3_aa: CASSWGQYNSPLHF
d_call: TRBD1
clone_size: many
v_call: TRBV5-6
j_call: TRBJ1-6

cdr3_nt: TGTGCCTGGAAGTTTAGCGGGAGGATTCCAGATACGCAGTATTTT
cdr3_aa: CAWKFSGRIPDTQYF
d_call: TRBD2
clone_size: few
v_call: TRBV30
j_call: TRBJ2-3

cdr3_nt: TGTGCCAGCAGCACGCTGTTACAGGGGGACGAGCAGTACTTC
cdr3_aa: CASSTLLQGDEQYF
d_call: TRBD1
clone_size: .
v_call: TRBV7-6
j_call: TRBJ2-7

cdr3_nt: TGCAGCGTTGTTCAGGGCCCCACCGGGGAGCTGTTTTTT
cdr3_aa: CSVVQGPTGELFF
d_call: .
clone_size: many
v_call: TRBV29-1
j_call: TRBJ2-2

cdr3_nt: TGTGCCAGCAGCTCAGAGCGGGGGATCGATACGCAGTATTTT
cdr3_aa: CASSSERGIDTQYF
d_call: TRBD2
clone_size: .
v_call: TRBV7-2
j_call: TRBJ2-3

cdr3_nt: TGTGCCAGCAGCTGGGGAGGGGCTACGAACACCGGGGAGCTGTTTTTT
cdr3_aa: CASSWGGATNTGELFF
d_call: TRBD2
clone_size: few
v_call: TRBV11-3
j_call: TRBJ2-2

cdr3_nt: TGTGCCAGCGTTGTTGGCCCTCCGCGGGCCCAGTACTTC
cdr3_aa: CASVVGPPRAQYF
d_call: .
clone_size: .
v_call: TRBV6-5
j_call: TRBJ2-5

cdr3_nt: TGCGCCAGCAGCTCCCCCGGGACAACCAACACCATATATTTT
cdr3_aa: CASSSPGTTNTIYF
d_call: .
clone_size: .
v_call: TRBV4-3
j_call: TRBJ1-3

cdr3_nt: TGTGCCAGCTCGGGGGCCGACGATGGCTACACCTTC
cdr3_aa: CASSGADDGYTF
d_call: .
clone_size: many
v_call: TRBV28
j_call: TRBJ1-2

cdr3_nt: TGTGCCAGTACCCGGGACAGGGTTCGCTCTGGGGCCAACGTCCTGACTTTC
cdr3_aa: CASTRDRVRSGANVLTF
d_call: TRBD1
clone_size: .
v_call: TRBV19
j_call: TRBJ2-6

cdr3_nt: TGTGCCAGCTCACCTACAGGGGCGACCAATCAGCCCCAGCATTTT
cdr3_aa: CASSPTGATNQPQHF
d_call: TRBD1
clone_size: .
v_call: TRBV18
j_call: TRBJ1-5